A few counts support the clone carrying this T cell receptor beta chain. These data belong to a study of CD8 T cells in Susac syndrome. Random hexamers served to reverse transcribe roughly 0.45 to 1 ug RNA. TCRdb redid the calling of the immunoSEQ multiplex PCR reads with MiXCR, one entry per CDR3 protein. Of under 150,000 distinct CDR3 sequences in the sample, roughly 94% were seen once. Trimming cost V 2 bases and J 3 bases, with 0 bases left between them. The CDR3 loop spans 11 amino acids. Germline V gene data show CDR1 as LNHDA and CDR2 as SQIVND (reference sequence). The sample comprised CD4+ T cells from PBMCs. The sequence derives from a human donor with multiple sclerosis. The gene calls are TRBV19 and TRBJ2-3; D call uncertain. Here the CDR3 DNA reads TGTGCCAGTAGTATAACAGATACGCAGTATTTT. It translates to CASSITDTQYF.